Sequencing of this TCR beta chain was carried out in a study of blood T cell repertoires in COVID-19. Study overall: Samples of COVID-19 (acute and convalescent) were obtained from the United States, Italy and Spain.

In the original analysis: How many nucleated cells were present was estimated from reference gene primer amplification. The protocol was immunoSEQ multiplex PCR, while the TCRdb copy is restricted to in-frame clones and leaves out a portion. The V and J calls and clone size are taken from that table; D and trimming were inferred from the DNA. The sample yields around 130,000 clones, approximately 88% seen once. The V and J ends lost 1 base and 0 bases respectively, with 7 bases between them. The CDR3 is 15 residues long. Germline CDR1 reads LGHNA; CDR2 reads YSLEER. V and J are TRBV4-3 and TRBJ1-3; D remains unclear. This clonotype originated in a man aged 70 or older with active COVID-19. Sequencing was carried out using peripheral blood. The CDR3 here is CASSQAAGSGNTIYF. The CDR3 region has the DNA TGCGCCAGCAGCCAAGCAGCGGGCTCTGGAAACACCATATATTTT.